The 3 T cell receptor beta chains reported below all come from one sample, sequenced in a study of spatial heterogeneity in lung cancer. Sample time point: blood at routine non-recurrence follow-up after resection. Material for sequencing was whole RNA from tumor, nontumor lung or frozen PBMC, left unsorted. TCRdb reprocessed the 5' RACE reads with MiXCR, giving one entry per CDR3 protein. The sample lists about 52,000 distinct CDR3 sequences, less than 9% occurring once. The material sequenced was PBMCs, taken at follow-up. These receptors were collected from a female donor with early-stage non-small cell lung cancer.

This clonotype was seen repeatedly, ten times or more. The chain combines TRBV5-1 with TRBJ1-2; 7 positions match TRBD1. The germline V gene encodes CDR1 SGHRS and CDR2 YFSETQ. The CDR3 totals 13 residues. The V and J ends lost 1 base and 4 bases, in that order; junction bases with no gene match: 1. The CDR3 DNA is TGCGCCAGCAGCTTGACAGGGGCCTATGGCTACACCTTC. It translates to CASSLTGAYGYTF.

This clonotype came up a few times. The rearrangement joins TRBV20-1 to TRBJ2-1; the D gene is possibly TRBD1 (5 bases). V dropped 4 bases and J dropped 1 base, with 20 bases sitting between them. The germline gives CDR1 DFQATT, CDR2 SNEGSKA (reference sequence). This CDR3 is 17 amino acids long. This chain's CDR3 is CSAINPEKQGSYNEQFF. The CDR3 coding sequence is TGCAGTGCTATTAATCCTGAGAAGCAGGGTTCCTACAATGAGCAGTTCTTC.

The chain recombines TRBV2 with TRBJ2-7; 7 nucleotides agree with TRBD1. The CDR3 has 15 amino acids. J gave up 2 bases and V 5 bases, and 9 bases lay outside the gene matches. CDR1 is SNHLY and CDR2 is FYNNEI in the germline V gene. The CDR3 protein is CASSYRETGTYEQYF. In nucleotides, the CDR3 is TGTGCCAGCAGTTACCGCGAGACAGGGACCTACGAGCAGTACTTC.